The 5 T cell receptor beta chains in this list originate from one sample, sequenced in a study of tumor and adjacent non-tumor tissue in lung cancer. RNA was extracted from bulk tissue without any cell sorting. The library came from three nested PCR rounds adapted from ARM-PCR protocols. Each CDR3 protein gets one entry after TCRdb re-called the multiplex PCR reads with MiXCR. The table lists about 81,000 distinct CDR3 sequences, approximately 77% of them singletons. Sequencing was performed on lung tumor tissue. All receptors come from a woman aged 40 to 49 with non-small cell lung cancer.

About this clonotype itself: Germline is not matched at one junction end, which may reflect a read error. V is TRBV29-1 and J is TRBJ2-3; D is ambiguous. CDR3 length: 12 residues. CDR1 and CDR2 from the germline V gene are SQVTM and ANQGSEA. The CDR3 DNA reads TGCGGCGTTGCGGACGGCACAGATACGCAGTATTTT. Translating it yields CGVADGTDTQYF.

With respect to this clonotype: At one of its ends the junction is not consistent with the germline gene, which may arise from a read error. The chain joins TRBV4-2 to TRBJ2-2; possible D gene TRBD2, 5 bases. There are 18 residues in the CDR3. CDR1 and CDR2 from the germline V gene are LGHNA and YNFKEQ. As DNA, the CDR3 is TGTGCCAGCAGCCGAGATCTAGGTATCCTACTAAACACCGGGGAGCTGGTTTTT. As protein: CASSRDLGILLNTGELVF.

The rearrangement links TRBV7-9 to TRBJ2-3; tentatively, D is TRBD2 (5 bases). CDR3 length: 16 amino acids. The germline gives CDR1 SEHNR, CDR2 FQNEAQ (reference sequence). The CDR3 DNA reads as TGTGATATCGGCCCTGATACCGGGGATCAGGCAGATACGCAGTATTTT. Translated: CDIGPDTGDQADTQYF.

Concerning this clonotype: The CDR3 ends on some other residue instead of the conserved phenylalanine or tryptophan, so this is likely a read error. The rearrangement links TRBV24-1 to TRBJ1-1; D possibly corresponds to TRBD1 (5 bases). V lost 0 bases and J lost 5, with 18 bases in between. The CDR3 contains 17 residues. Germline CDR1 is KGHDR and CDR2 is SFDVKD. In nucleotides, the CDR3 is TGTGCCACCAGTGATTTGCAGTCCGGGGGTTGTAGAACTGAAGCTTTCTCT. This codes for CATSDLQSGGCRTEAFS.

V and J are TRBV12-3 or TRBV12-4 and TRBJ1-4; D is undetermined. The V end was cut by 7 bases, the J end by 5 bases, with 11 bases between. The length of the CDR3 is 13 residues. CDR3 in DNA: TGTGCCAGCAAGATAGAAGAAAATGAAAAACTGTTTTTT. Its protein product is CASKIEENEKLFF.